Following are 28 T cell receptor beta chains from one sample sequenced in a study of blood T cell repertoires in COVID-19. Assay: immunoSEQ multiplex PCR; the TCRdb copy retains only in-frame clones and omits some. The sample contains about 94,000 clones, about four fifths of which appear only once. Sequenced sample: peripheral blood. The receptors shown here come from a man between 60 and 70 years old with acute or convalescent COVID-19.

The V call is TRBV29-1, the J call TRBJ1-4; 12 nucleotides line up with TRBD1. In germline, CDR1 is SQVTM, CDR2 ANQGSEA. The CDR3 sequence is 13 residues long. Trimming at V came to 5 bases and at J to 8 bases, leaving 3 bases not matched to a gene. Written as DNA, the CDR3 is TGCAGCGTTCTCGGGACAGGGGGCGAAAAACTGTTTTTT. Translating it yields CSVLGTGGEKLFF.

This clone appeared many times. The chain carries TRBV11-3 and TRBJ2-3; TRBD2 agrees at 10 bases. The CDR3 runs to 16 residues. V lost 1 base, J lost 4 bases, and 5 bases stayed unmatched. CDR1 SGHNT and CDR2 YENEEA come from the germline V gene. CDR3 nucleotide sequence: TGTGCCAGCAGCTTAGCGGCTAGCGGGGGCCCAGATACGCAGTATTTT. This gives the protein CASSLAASGGPDTQYF.

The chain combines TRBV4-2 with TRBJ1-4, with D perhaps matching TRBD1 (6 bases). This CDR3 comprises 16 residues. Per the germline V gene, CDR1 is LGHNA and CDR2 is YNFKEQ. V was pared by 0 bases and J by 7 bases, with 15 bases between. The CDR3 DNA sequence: TGTGCCAGCAGCCAAGATCCGCAGGGGCTGGGTGAAAAACTGTTTTTT. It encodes CASSQDPQGLGEKLFF.

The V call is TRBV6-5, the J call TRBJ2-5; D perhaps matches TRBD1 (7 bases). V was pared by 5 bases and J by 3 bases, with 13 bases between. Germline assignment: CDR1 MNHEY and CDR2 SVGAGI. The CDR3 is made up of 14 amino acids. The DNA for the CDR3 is TGTGCCAGCAGTCCAATCAGGGGGGAAGAGACCCAGTACTTC. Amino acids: CASSPIRGEETQYF.

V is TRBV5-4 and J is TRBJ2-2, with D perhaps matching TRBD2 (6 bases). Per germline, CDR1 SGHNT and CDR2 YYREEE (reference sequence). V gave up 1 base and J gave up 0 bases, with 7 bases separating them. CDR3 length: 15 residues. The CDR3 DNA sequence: TGTGCCAGCAGCTTGTCGGGGGCGAACACCGGGGAGCTGTTTTTT. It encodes CASSLSGANTGELFF.

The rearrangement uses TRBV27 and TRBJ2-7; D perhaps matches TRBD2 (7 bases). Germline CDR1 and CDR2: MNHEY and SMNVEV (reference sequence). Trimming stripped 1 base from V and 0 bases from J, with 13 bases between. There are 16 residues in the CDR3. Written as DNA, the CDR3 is TGTGCCAGCAGTTTATTAGGGGGGGGGCCCTCCTACGAGCAGTACTTC. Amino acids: CASSLLGGGPSYEQYF.

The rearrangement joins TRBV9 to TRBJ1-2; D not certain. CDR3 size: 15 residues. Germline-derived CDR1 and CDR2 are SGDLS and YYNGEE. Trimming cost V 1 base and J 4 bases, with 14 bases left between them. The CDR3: CASSVIDGGPYGYTF. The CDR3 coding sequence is TGTGCCAGCAGCGTAATCGATGGCGGCCCCTATGGCTACACCTTC.

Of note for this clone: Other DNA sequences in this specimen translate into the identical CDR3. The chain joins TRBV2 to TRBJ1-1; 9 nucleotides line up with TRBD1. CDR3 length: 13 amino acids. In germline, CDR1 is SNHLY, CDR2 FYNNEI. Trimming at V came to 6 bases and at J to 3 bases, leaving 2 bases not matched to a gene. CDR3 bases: TGTGCCAGCAGCAGGGACAGGGACACTGAAGCTTTCTTT. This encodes CASSRDRDTEAFF.

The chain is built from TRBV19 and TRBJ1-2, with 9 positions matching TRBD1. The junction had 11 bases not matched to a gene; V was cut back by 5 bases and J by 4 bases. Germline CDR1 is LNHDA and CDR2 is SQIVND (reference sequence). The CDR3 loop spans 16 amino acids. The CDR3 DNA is TGTGCCAGTAGTGCAACAGGGGGCGCGGGTATCTATGGCTACACCTTC. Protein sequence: CASSATGGAGIYGYTF.

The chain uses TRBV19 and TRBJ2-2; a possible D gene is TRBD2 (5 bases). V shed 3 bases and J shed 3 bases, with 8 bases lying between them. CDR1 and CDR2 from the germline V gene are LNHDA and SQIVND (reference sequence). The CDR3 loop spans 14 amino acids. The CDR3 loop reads CASSITGYTGELFF. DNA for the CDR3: TGTGCCAGTAGTATTACGGGGTACACCGGGGAGCTGTTTTTT. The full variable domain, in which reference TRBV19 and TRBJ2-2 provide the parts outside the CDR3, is DGGITQSPKYLFRKEGQNVTLSCEQNLNHDAMYWYRQDPGQGLRLIYYSQIVNDFQKGDIAEGYSVSREKKESFPLTVTSAQKNPTAFYLCASSITGYTGELFFGEGSRLTVL.

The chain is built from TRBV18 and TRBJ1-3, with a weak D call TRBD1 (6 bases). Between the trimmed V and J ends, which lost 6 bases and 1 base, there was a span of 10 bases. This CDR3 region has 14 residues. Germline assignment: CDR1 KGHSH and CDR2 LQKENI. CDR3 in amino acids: CASSQGPSGNTIYF. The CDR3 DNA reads TGTGCCAGCTCCCAGGGGCCGTCTGGAAACACCATATATTTT.

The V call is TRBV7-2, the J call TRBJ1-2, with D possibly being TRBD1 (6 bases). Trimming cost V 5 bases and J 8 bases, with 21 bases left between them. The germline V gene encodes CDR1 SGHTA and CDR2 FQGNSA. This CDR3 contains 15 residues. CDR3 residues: CASSPGVGRSLGYTF. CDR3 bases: TGTGCCAGCAGCCCAGGGGTAGGACGATCCCTAGGCTACACCTTC.

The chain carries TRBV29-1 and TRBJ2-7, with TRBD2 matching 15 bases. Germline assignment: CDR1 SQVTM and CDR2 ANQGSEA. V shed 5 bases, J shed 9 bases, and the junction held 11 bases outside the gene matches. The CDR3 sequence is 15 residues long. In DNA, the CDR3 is TGCAGCGTTATTACTGGACTAGCGGGGGGGCACGGGCAGTACTTC. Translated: CSVITGLAGGHGQYF.

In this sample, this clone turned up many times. In nucleotides, the CDR3 is TGTGCCAGCAGCGTAAAGTCACAGGGGGCATCTGAGCAGTTCTTC. Translating gives CASSVKSQGASEQFF. The chain employs TRBV9 and TRBJ2-1; TRBD1 aligns across 9 bases. This CDR3 has 15 residues. Losses at the gene ends were 1 base for V and 9 bases for J; bases not matched to a gene: 8. Per the germline V gene, CDR1 is SGDLS and CDR2 is YYNGEE. Full variable domain (missing parts from reference TRBV9 and TRBJ2-1): DSGVTQTPKHLITATGQRVTLRCSPRSGDLSVYWYQQSLDQGLQFLIQYYNGEERAKGNILERFSAQQFPDLHSELNLSSLELGDSALYFCASSVKSQGASEQFFGPGTRLTVL.

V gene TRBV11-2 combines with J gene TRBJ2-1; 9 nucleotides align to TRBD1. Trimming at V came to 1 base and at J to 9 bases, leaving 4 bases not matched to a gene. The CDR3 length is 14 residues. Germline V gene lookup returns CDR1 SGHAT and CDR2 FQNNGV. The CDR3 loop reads CASSLGDREGEQFF. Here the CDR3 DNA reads TGTGCCAGCAGCTTAGGGGACAGGGAGGGTGAGCAGTTCTTC.

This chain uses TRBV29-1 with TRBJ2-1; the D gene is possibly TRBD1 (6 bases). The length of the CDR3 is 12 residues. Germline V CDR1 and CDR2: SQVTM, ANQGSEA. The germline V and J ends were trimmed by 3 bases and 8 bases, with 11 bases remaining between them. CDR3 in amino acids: CSVDHTGYEQFF. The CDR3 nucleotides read TGCAGCGTTGACCATACAGGGTATGAGCAGTTCTTC.

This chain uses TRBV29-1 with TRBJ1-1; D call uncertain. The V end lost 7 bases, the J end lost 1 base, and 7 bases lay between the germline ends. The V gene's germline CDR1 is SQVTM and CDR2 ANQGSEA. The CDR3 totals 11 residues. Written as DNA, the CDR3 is TGCAGCGCCCGGGAGAACACTGAAGCTTTCTTT. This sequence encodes CSARENTEAFF.

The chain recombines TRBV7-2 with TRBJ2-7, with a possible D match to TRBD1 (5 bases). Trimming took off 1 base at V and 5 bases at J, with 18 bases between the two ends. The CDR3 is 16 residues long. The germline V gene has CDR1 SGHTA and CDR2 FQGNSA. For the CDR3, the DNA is TGTGCCAGCAGCTTAGAGGACAATCTTATCCGGAACGAGCAGTACTTC. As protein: CASSLEDNLIRNEQYF.

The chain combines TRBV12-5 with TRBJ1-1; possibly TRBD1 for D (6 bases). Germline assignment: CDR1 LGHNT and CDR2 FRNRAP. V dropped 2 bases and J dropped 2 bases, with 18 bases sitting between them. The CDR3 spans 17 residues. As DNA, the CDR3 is TGTGCTAGTGGTTTGCCAGGGGCGCGGACACTAAACACTGAAGCTTTCTTT. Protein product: CASGLPGARTLNTEAFF.

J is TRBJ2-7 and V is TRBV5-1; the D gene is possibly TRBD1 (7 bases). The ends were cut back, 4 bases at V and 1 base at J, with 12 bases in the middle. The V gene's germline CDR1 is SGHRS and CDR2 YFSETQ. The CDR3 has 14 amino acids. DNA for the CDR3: TGCGCCAGCAGCCTACAGGGGACTTCCTACGAGCAGTACTTC. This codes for CASSLQGTSYEQYF.

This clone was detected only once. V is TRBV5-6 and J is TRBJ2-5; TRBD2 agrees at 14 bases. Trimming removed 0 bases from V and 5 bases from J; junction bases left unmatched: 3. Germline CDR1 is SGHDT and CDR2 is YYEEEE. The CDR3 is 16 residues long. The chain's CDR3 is CASSLGLAGGPETQYF. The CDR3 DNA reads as TGTGCCAGCAGCTTGGGACTAGCGGGGGGGCCGGAGACCCAGTACTTC.

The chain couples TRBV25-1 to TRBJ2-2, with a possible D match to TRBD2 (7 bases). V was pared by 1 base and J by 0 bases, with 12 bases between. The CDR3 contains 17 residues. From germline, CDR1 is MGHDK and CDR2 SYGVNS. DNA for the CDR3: TGTGCCAGCAGTGAATTGGGGGGGCTGCCGAACACCGGGGAGCTGTTTTTT. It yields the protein CASSELGGLPNTGELFF.

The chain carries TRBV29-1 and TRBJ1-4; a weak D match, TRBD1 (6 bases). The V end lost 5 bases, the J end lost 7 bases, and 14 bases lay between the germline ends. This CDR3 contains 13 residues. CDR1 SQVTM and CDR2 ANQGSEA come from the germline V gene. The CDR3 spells CSVLGGRGEKLFF. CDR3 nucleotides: TGCAGCGTTCTCGGGGGGCGAGGTGAAAAACTGTTTTTT.

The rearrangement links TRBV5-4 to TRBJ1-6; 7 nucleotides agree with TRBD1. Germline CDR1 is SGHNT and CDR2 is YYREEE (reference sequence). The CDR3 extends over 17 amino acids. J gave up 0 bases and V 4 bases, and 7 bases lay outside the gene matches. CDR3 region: CASSIDRASSYNSPLHF. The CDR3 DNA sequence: TGTGCCAGCAGCATAGACAGGGCAAGCTCCTATAATTCACCCCTCCACTTT. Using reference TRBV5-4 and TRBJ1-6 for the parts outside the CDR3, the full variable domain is ETGVTQSPTHLIKTRGQQVTLRCSSQSGHNTVSWYQQALGQGPQFIFQYYREEENGRGNFPPRFSGLQFPNYSSELNVNALELDDSALYLCASSIDRASSYNSPLHFGNGTRLTVT.

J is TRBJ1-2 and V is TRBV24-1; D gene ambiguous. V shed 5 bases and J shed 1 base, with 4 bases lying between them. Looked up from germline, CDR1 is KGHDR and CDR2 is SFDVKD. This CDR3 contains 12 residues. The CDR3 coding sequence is TGTGCCACCAGTGCCAATAACTATGGCTACACCTTC. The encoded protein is CATSANNYGYTF.

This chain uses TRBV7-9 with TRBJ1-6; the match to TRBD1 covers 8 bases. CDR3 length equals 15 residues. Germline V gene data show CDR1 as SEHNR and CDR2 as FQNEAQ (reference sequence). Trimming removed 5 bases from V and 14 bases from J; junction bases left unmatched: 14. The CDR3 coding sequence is TGTGCCAGCAGCCCCGAATGGACAGGGTCCCTGACCCTCCACTTT. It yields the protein CASSPEWTGSLTLHF.

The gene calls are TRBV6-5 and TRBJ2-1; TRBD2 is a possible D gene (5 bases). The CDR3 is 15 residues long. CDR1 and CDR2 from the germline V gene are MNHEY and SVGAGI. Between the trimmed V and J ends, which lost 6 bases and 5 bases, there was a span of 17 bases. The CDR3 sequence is CASSVSDTRHNEQFF. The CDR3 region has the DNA TGTGCCAGCAGCGTTAGCGACACAAGACACAATGAGCAGTTCTTC.

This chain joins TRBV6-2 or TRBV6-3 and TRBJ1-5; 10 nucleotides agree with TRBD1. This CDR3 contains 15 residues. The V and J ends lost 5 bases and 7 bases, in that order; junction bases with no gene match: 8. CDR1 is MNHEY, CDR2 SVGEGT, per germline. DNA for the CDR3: TGTGCCAGCAGTCCCGGGACAGGGGCTGGACAGCCCCAGCATTTT. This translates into CASSPGTGAGQPQHF.